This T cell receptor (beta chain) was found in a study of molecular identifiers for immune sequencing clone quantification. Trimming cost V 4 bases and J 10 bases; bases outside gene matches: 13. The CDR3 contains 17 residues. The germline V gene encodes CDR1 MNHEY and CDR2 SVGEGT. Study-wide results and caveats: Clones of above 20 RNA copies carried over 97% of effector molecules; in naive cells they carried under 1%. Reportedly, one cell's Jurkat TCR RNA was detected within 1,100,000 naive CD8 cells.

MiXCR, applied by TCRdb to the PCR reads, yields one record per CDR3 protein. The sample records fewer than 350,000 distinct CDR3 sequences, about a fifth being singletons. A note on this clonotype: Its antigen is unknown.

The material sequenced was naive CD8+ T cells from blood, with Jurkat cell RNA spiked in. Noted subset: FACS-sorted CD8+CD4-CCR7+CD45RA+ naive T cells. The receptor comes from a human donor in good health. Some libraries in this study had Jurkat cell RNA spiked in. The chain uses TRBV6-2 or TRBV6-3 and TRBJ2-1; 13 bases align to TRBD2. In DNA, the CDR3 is TGTGCCAGCAGTTCGACTCCGGGACTAGCGGGGTTAAGGGAGCAGTTCTTC. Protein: CASSSTPGLAGLREQFF.